The source of this TCR beta chain is a study of blood T cell repertoires in COVID-19 (dated by TCRdb to about 2020). The study in broad terms: Collaborator samples came from the United States, Italy and Spain and covered acute and convalescent phases of COVID-19. The dataset comprised deeply sampled blood TCRbeta repertoires from subjects exposed to, actively infected with, or recovered from COVID-19. The material from the prospective study consisted of cDNA or gDNA derived from T cells, B-cell-depleted T cells, or PBMCs. Where HLA class I and class II types were available, the types were taken from metadata supplied by the sample provider, not from assay-based typing. The repertoires were released in a freely available public database meant as a resource for research on the immune response to SARS-CoV-2. Samples came from the ongoing ImmuneRACE study (first 160 participants) plus 1,254 subjects from 6 global collaborators. Nearly every sample came with metadata listing a de-identified subject ID, COVID-19 status, age in years and sex.

Comments on this clone: Its cognate antigen has yet to be identified. Base-call qualities are not available, and no considerably larger clone is one nucleotide away.

TCRbeta CDR3 regions were amplified from genomic DNA by means of the immunoSEQ Assay, a bias-controlled multiplex PCR. The authors' pipeline ran thus. The number of nucleated cells in each sample was estimated from the amplification of reference gene primers within the assay. To quantify the absolute abundance of each unique TCRbeta CDR3 rearrangement, sequence reads were collapsed and filtered. For each sample, productive Simpson clonality was calculated as the square root of Simpson's diversity index across productive rearrangements. TCRdb holds this immuneACCESS table with in-frame rearrangements only. Some clones are missing; in checked studies, unresolved V genes explain under half, and the rest has no known cause. V and J calls and clone size are copied from that table; D and trimming were computed from the DNA. This sample is represented by some 490,000 clones; less than 90% of them were singletons. The ten biggest clones cover roughly 8% of the sample.

The study at large found these results: How much clinical and demographic metadata was included differed by source and by participant, and the metadata was provided uncurated.

V sheds 4 bases and J sheds 0 bases, leaving 10 bases between their ends. Inclusive of the bounding cysteine and phenylalanine, the CDR3 is 15 residues long. Of the read, only the CDR3 DNA is kept; its 45 bases are in frame from base 1. For CDR1 and CDR2, the germline V gene lists MGHRA and YSYEKL. In the prospective study, participants were 18 to 89 years old, resided in 24 geographic areas of the United States, and were enrolled through a virtual design. To assign participants to cohorts, the prospective study relied on clinical history that participants themselves reported in a screening survey and a study questionnaire. Recovered participants in ImmuneRACE Cohort 3 were defined by two consecutive negative NP/OP PCR tests, clearance by a healthcare professional, or resolution of symptoms. In the prospective study, mobile phlebotomists collected whole blood, serum and a nasopharyngeal or oropharyngeal swab from each participant. Over an approximately 2-month period, participants in the prospective study had the option of providing additional blood draws and questionnaires. Prospective study blood samples were shipped either frozen or at room temperature before DNA extraction.

The chain uses TRBV4-1 and TRBJ1-3; the D gene is perhaps TRBD1, on 6 matching bases. Specimen: PBMCs or T cells enriched from blood (not recorded which). This TCR came from a woman aged 60-75 years who had recovered from COVID-19. The DNA reads TGCGCCAGCAGCCTACAAGGGGGCTCTGGAAACACCATATATTTT. It translates to CASSLQGGSGNTIYF.